The 19 T cell receptor beta chains reported below all come from one sample, sequenced in a study of blood T cell repertoires in COVID-19. Assay: immunoSEQ multiplex PCR; the TCRdb copy retains only in-frame clones and omits some. The sample contains around 160,000 clones, around 80% of which appear only once. The sequencing input was peripheral blood. Every receptor here comes from a human donor in a cohort sampled during active COVID-19.

This clone was recorded once. The V gene is TRBV6-5, the J gene TRBJ2-1; 9 bases map to TRBD1. V shed 2 bases, J shed 7 bases, and the junction held 3 bases outside the gene matches. The CDR3 totals 14 residues. The germline V gene has CDR1 MNHEY and CDR2 SVGAGI. CDR3 DNA sequence: TGTGCCAGCAGTTACAGGGGGACAGGGAATGAGCAGTTCTTC. This translates into CASSYRGTGNEQFF.

As for this clone: The sample carries other DNA sequences with the same CDR3. V usage is TRBV12-3 or TRBV12-4 and J usage is TRBJ2-7, with a tentative D call TRBD2 (5 bases). The CDR3 covers 11 residues. V lost 5 bases and J lost 6, with 8 bases in between. CDR3 DNA: TGTGCCAGCAGTGCCCGGGGCGAGCAGTACTTC. This codes for CASSARGEQYF.

This rearrangement joins TRBV28 to TRBJ2-3; 10 positions match TRBD2. Germline assignment: CDR1 MDHEN and CDR2 SYDVKM. With V trimmed by 10 bases and J by 5 bases, 9 bases remained unmatched. The CDR3 runs 14 residues. CDR3: CAIPTGTSEDTQYF. CDR3 DNA: TGTGCCATCCCTACCGGGACTAGCGAAGATACGCAGTATTTT.

CDR3 nucleotide sequence: TGTGCCAGCAGAGAAAGGGGGCCCCAGCATTTT. As protein: CASRERGPQHF. The chain is built from TRBV28 and TRBJ1-5, with D maybe TRBD1 (5 bases). The CDR3 sequence is 11 residues long. V was clipped by 6 bases and J by 9 bases, with 9 bases between them. Germline values: CDR1 MDHEN, CDR2 SYDVKM.

V is TRBV27 and J is TRBJ1-1; possible D gene TRBD1, 5 bases. Trimming left V 6 bases short and J 0 bases short, with 8 bases between. The CDR3 extends over 13 amino acids. Germline values: CDR1 MNHEY, CDR2 SMNVEV (reference sequence). CDR3 DNA sequence: TGTGCCAGCAGGGGGCAGATGAACACTGAAGCTTTCTTT. This encodes CASRGQMNTEAFF.

Worth noting for this clone: The same CDR3 is also encoded by other DNA sequences in this sample. J is TRBJ2-3 and V is TRBV7-9; 11 bases are shared with TRBD2. Germline trimming cut 6 bases from V and 2 bases from J; bases unmatched to any gene: 4. The CDR3 runs 15 residues. Germline CDR1 SEHNR, CDR2 FQNEAQ (reference sequence). CDR3 sequence (DNA): TGTGCCAGCAGTCGACTAGCGGGGTTCACAGATACGCAGTATTTT. Protein: CASSRLAGFTDTQYF.

Note on this clone: At one end the junction does not follow the germline gene, possibly because of a read error. The chain has TRBV6-1 and TRBJ1-5; D perhaps matches TRBD1 (5 bases). This CDR3 contains 15 residues. Germline CDR1 and CDR2: MNHNS and SASEGT. The DNA for the CDR3 is TGTGCCAGCAGAGAAGGGGCAGGGCCCCATCAGCCCCAGCATTTT. Its protein is CASREGAGPHQPQHF.

V usage is TRBV19 and J usage is TRBJ1-5; maybe TRBD1 (6 bases). Germline V gives CDR1 LNHDA, CDR2 SQIVND (reference sequence). V was trimmed by 5 bases and J by 11 bases, leaving 19 bases between them. The CDR3 is 14 amino acids. CDR3: CASSPGTHSRSQHF. DNA of the CDR3: TGTGCCAGTAGTCCGGGGACACACTCAAGATCCCAGCATTTT.

V gene TRBV7-2 combines with J gene TRBJ2-7, with no clear D. V lost 5 bases and J 3 bases, leaving 14 bases between the germline ends. The germline gives CDR1 SGHTA, CDR2 FQGNSA. The CDR3 runs 14 residues. CDR3 region: CASSPTSSLYEQYF. CDR3 DNA sequence: TGTGCCAGCAGCCCCACTTCAAGCCTCTACGAGCAGTACTTC.

The CDR3 DNA reads TGTGCCAGCAGCGTTAGTCCCGGGACAGCCGCCTACGAGCAGTACTTC. Its protein product is CASSVSPGTAAYEQYF. This rearrangement joins TRBV13 to TRBJ2-7; 7 bases are shared with TRBD1. CDR3 size: 16 residues. Unmatched junction bases numbered 12, after V lost 5 bases and J lost 2 bases. Germline values: CDR1 PRHDT, CDR2 FYEKMQ (reference sequence).

The rearrangement uses TRBV19 and TRBJ2-6; perhaps TRBD2 as D (5 bases). The germline CDR1 and CDR2 sequences are LNHDA and SQIVND (reference sequence). Trimming removed 1 base at V and 2 bases at J, with 15 bases between. The CDR3 sequence is 18 residues long. In DNA, the CDR3 is TGTGCCAGTAGTATAGCGACGGGAAGTTCCCCTGGGGCCAACGTCCTGACTTTC. Translated: CASSIATGSSPGANVLTF.

About this clone itself: One junction end does not reproduce the germline sequence, and a read error may be involved. CDR3 sequence (DNA): TGCGCAACCTATTCACAGTGGAACGAGCAGTACTTC. Protein sequence: CATYSQWNEQYF. This chain links TRBV6-5 with TRBJ2-7; D is unclear. CDR3 length: 12 residues. The germline V gene encodes CDR1 MNHEY and CDR2 SVGAGI.

For this clone: This may be a read error, as it is one base from a much larger clone. The genes are TRBV2 and TRBJ2-7; perhaps TRBD1 as D (6 bases). There are 11 residues in the CDR3. CDR1 is SNHLY, CDR2 FYNNEI, per germline. V lost 6 bases and J 5 bases, leaving 8 bases between the germline ends. The CDR3 loop reads CASRQGHEQYF. The CDR3 DNA sequence: TGTGCCAGCAGACAGGGTCACGAGCAGTACTTC.

The chain joins TRBV7-9 to TRBJ2-5; tentative D call: TRBD2 (6 bases). This CDR3 is 15 amino acids long. Germline V gives CDR1 SEHNR, CDR2 FQNEAQ (reference sequence). Trimming took off 0 bases at V and 4 bases at J, with 12 bases between the two ends. As DNA, the CDR3 is TGTGCCAGCAGCTTAGCTCGGGAGCCCCTAGAGACCCAGTACTTC. This codes for CASSLAREPLETQYF.

The rearrangement uses TRBV2 and TRBJ1-4, with 9 bases that match TRBD1. V shed 4 bases, J shed 8 bases, and the junction held 5 bases outside the gene matches. Germline CDR1 reads SNHLY; CDR2 reads FYNNEI. The CDR3 is 14 residues long. CDR3 residues: CASSGRTGEEKLFF. Written as DNA, the CDR3 is TGTGCCAGCAGTGGCCGGACAGGGGAGGAAAAACTGTTTTTT. The full variable domain, completed using reference TRBV2 and TRBJ1-4, is EPEVTQTPSHQVTQMGQEVILRCVPISNHLYFYWYRQILGQKVEFLVSFYNNEISEKSEIFDDQFSVERPDGSNFTLKIRSTKLEDSAMYFCASSGRTGEEKLFFGSGTQLSVL.

The CDR3 reads CASSEGQYTGELFF. CDR3 sequence (DNA): TGTGCCAGCAGCGAGGGACAGTACACCGGGGAGCTGTTTTTT. The gene calls are TRBV28 and TRBJ2-2; 7 bases fit TRBD1. The germline V gene has CDR1 MDHEN and CDR2 SYDVKM. The length of the CDR3 is 14 residues. J was trimmed by 3 bases and V by 6 bases; bases with no gene match: 4.

CDR3 in DNA: TGTGCCTGGAGTTACCGGGGGGGAGGTTTGGAGACCCAGTACTTC. Amino acid sequence: CAWSYRGGGLETQYF. The chain uses TRBV30 and TRBJ2-5, with TRBD2 identical over 8 bases. J lost 5 bases, V lost 2 bases, and 10 bases had no gene match. The germline V gene encodes CDR1 GTSNPN and CDR2 SVGIG (reference sequence). The CDR3 is 15 residues long.

J is TRBJ1-2 and V is TRBV19, with 10 bases that match TRBD1. The CDR3 is made up of 15 amino acids. V gave up 7 bases and J gave up 4 bases; unmatched junction bases: 9. Germline CDR1 LNHDA, CDR2 SQIVND (reference sequence). The CDR3 loop reads CASTAGQGNFYGYTF. The DNA for the CDR3 is TGTGCCAGTACCGCGGGACAGGGGAACTTCTATGGCTACACCTTC.

V and J are TRBV12-5 and TRBJ2-5; TRBD1 aligns across 9 bases. The CDR3 runs 15 residues. Germline CDR1 reads LGHNT; CDR2 reads FRNRAP. V gave up 2 bases and J gave up 5 bases; unmatched junction bases: 6. In DNA form, the CDR3 reads TGTGCTAGTGGTTTGAGGGACAGGGAGGCTGAGACCCAGTACTTC. As protein: CASGLRDREAETQYF.